This entry describes one TCR beta chain. Trimming shortened V by 1 base and J by 2 bases, and 6 bases separated the two germline ends. Germline CDR1 and CDR2: GTSNPN and SVGIG (reference sequence). The CDR3 is 12 amino acids. The sample comes from a study of OX40 agonist ivuxolimab in advanced cancers. Data came from immunoSEQ multiplex PCR; TCRdb stores just in-frame clones and leaves some out. The sample contains tens of thousands of clones, around 91% of which appear only once. Sequenced material: CD4+ or CD8+ T cells sorted from blood, taken in a trial of the OX40 agonist ivuxolimab. The chain couples TRBV30 to TRBJ2-7; no definite D call. This receptor was identified in an adult with an advanced solid tumor such as melanoma, head and neck, liver or kidney cancer. The CDR3: CAWSATAYEQYF. CDR3 nucleotide sequence: TGTGCCTGGAGTGCCACCGCCTACGAGCAGTACTTC.